This T cell receptor beta chain was retrieved from a study of blood T cell repertoires in COVID-19. Study-wide context: The United States, Italy and Spain were the sources of the acute and convalescent COVID-19 samples. T cells, B-cell-depleted T cells, or PBMCs provided the cDNA or gDNA that served as material.

In the original workflow: The authors estimated nucleated cell counts from reference gene primer amplification. The method was immunoSEQ multiplex PCR; TCRdb's version includes in-frame clones alone and lacks a portion of them. D and trimming were read from the DNA, whereas the V and J calls and clone size are those reported in that table. This sample has more than 200,000 clones, with about nine tenths found just once. V shed 3 bases and J shed 1 base, with 16 bases lying between them. The CDR3 runs to 16 residues. In germline, CDR1 is SGHNT, CDR2 YYREEE (reference sequence). The rearrangement joins TRBV5-4 to TRBJ1-1, with a weak D call TRBD1 (5 bases). Source material: peripheral blood. This clonotype was sampled from a woman between 55 and 75 years old with acute or convalescent COVID-19. The CDR3 is CASSSQRDSRNTEAFF. The DNA for the CDR3 is TGTGCCAGCAGCTCCCAACGGGACTCCAGGAACACTGAAGCTTTCTTT.